The source of this TCR beta chain is a study of blood T cell repertoires in COVID-19. Study information: COVID-19 samples collected from the United States, Italy and Spain covered acute and convalescent phases.

J gave up 0 bases and V 3 bases, and 2 bases lay outside the gene matches. Germline lookup yields CDR1 SGHRS and CDR2 YFSETQ. The CDR3 is made up of 16 amino acids. Authors' processing steps: For nucleated cells, counts were estimated from reference gene primer amplification. Profiled with immunoSEQ multiplex PCR; TCRdb holds only in-frame clones, not every one. The DNA was the basis for D and trimming; V, J and clone size are from that table. The sample consists of about 180,000 clones, 75% to 80% of them appearing once. Sequenced sample: peripheral blood. The receptor was isolated from a woman between 70 and 85 years old with acute or convalescent COVID-19. V gene TRBV5-1 combines with J gene TRBJ2-5, with 13 nucleotides matching TRBD2. The CDR3 nucleotides are TGCGCCAGCAGCTGGGGGACTAGCGGGAACCAAGAGACCCAGTACTTC. Its translation: CASSWGTSGNQETQYF.